Given below is one T cell receptor (beta chain) in context. The antigen remains unidentified. Each PCR replicate from the sorted subsets contained approximately 0.2 ug DNA, which is some 31,000 T cell genomes. Libraries were prepared by immunoSEQ multiplex PCR; TCRdb keeps only in-frame clonotypes and omits some of them. The sample yields fewer than 1.8 million clones, 98% seen once. This record belongs to a study of shared clonotypes between healthy human individuals. The study, taken as a whole, reports: A few donors had about 5.1% of their naive CD4 clonotypes in common.

Germline V lookup: CDR1 MRHNA, CDR2 SNTAGT. The ends lost 5 bases at V and 5 bases at J; junction bases unmatched: 9. The CDR3 runs to 15 residues. Sequenced sample: naive CD4+ T cells sorted from blood. Sample subset: CD45RA+ positively selected. This clonotype was sampled from a man younger than 40 in good health. V and J are TRBV6-4 and TRBJ2-1; TRBD2 agrees at 7 bases. CDR3 amino acids: CASSLLAGDNNEQFF. In DNA form, the CDR3 reads TGTGCCAGCAGTTTACTGGCGGGGGATAACAATGAGCAGTTCTTC.